The TCR beta chain under discussion was sequenced for a study of CD8 T cells in ankylosing spondylitis. There are a few counts of this clonotype. Its cognate antigen is unknown. Study-level results: Reports say disease-linked clones showed up significantly more in matched ankylosing spondylitis synovial fluid. A motif of 7 to 9 highly homologous TCR beta variants was seen as apparently characteristic of ankylosing spondylitis blood.

TCRdb passed the 5' RACE reads through MiXCR, listing each CDR3 protein once. The table has about 540,000 distinct CDR3 sequences, 12% seen once; the top ten hold nearly 7%. Germline V gives CDR1 DFQATT, CDR2 SNEGSKA (reference sequence). With 1 base clipped from V and 8 bases from J, the junction kept 7 bases outside the gene matches. The CDR3 is 14 residues long. This receptor was taken from a male donor with ankylosing spondylitis. Sequencing used blood, either unsorted or a sorted T cell fraction (not recorded which). The rearrangement uses TRBV20-1 and TRBJ1-4, with TRBD1 matching over 7 bases. CDR3 sequence: CSARANRGGEKLFF. The DNA for the CDR3 is TGCAGTGCTAGAGCGAACAGGGGAGGAGAAAAACTGTTTTTT.